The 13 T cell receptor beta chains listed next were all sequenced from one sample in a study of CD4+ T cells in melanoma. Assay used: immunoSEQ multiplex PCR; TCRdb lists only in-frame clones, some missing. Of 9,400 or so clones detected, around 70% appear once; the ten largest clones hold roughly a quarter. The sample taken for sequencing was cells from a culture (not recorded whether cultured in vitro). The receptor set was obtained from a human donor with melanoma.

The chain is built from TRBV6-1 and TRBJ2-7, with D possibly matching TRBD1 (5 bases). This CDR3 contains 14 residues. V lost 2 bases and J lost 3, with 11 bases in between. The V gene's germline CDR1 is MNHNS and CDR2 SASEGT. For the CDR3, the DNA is TGTGCCAGCAGTGAAAGGGGCGAATACTACGAGCAGTACTTC. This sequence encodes CASSERGEYYEQYF.

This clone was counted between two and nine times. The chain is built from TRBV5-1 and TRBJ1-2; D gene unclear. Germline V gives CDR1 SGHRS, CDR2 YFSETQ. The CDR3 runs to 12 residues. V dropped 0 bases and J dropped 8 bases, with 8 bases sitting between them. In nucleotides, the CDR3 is TGCGCCAGCAGCTTGGATTTGGGGGGCTACACCTTC. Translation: CASSLDLGGYTF.

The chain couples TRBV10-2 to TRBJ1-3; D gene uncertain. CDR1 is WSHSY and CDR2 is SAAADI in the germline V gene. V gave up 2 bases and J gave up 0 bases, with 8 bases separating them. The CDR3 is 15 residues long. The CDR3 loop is CASSEGRRSGNTIYF. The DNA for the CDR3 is TGCGCCAGCAGTGAGGGTCGGCGCTCTGGAAACACCATATATTTT.

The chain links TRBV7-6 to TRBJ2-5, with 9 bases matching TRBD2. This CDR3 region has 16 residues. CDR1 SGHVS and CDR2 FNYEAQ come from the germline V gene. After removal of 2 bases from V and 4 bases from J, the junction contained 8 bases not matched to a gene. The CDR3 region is CASSLRSGTSPETQYF. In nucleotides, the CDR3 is TGTGCCAGCAGCTTAAGGTCCGGGACTAGCCCAGAGACCCAGTACTTC. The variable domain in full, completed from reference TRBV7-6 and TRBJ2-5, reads GAGVSQSPRYKVTKRGQDVALRCDPISGHVSLYWYRQALGQGPEFLTYFNYEAQQDKSGLPNDRFSAERPEGSISTLTIQRTEQRDSAMYRCASSLRSGTSPETQYFGPGTRLLVL.

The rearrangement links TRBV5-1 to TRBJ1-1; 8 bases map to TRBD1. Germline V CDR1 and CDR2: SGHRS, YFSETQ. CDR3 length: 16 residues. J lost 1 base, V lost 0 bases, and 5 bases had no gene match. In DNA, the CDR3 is TGCGCCAGCAGCTTGGGGACAGGGATGGAGAACACTGAAGCTTTCTTT. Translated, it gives CASSLGTGMENTEAFF.

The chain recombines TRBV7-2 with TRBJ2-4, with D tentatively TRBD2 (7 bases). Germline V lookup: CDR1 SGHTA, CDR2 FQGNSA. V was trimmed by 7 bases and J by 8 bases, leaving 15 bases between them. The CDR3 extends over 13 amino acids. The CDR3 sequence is CASKQGGLDIQYF. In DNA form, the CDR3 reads TGTGCCAGCAAACAGGGAGGGTTGGACATTCAGTACTTC.

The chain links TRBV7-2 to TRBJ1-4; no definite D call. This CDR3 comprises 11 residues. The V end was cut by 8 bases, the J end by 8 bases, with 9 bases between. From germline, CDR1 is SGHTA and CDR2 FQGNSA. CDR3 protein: CASGLGEKLFF. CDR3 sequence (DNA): TGTGCCAGCGGTCTCGGCGAAAAACTGTTTTTT.

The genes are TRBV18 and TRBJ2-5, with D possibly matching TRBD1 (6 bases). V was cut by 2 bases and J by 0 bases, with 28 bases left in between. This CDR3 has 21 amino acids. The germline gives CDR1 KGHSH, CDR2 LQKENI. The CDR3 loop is CASSPSVRGPDFRLYQETQYF. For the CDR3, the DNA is TGTGCCAGCTCACCATCAGTCAGGGGCCCTGATTTTAGATTGTACCAAGAGACCCAGTACTTC.

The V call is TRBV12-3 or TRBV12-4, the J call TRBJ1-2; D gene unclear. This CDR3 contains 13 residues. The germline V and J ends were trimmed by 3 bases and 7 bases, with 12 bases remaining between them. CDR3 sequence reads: CASSFGEHFGYTF. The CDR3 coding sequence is TGTGCCAGCAGTTTTGGTGAGCACTTTGGCTACACCTTC.

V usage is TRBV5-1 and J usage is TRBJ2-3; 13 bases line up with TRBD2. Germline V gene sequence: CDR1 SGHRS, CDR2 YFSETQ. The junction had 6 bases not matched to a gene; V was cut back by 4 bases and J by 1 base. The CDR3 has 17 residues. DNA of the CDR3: TGCGCCAGCAGCCTATGGACTAGCGGGGGCGGCACAGATACGCAGTATTTT. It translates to CASSLWTSGGGTDTQYF.

CDR3 sequence: CASSHGGPYEQYF. Written as DNA, the CDR3 is TGTGCCAGCAGCCATGGGGGCCCCTACGAGCAGTACTTC. This sequence joins TRBV14 and TRBJ2-7, with D perhaps TRBD1 (6 bases). The CDR3 totals 13 residues. Germline CDR1 reads SGHDN; CDR2 reads FVKESK. The ends were cut back, 3 bases at V and 2 bases at J, with 8 bases in the middle.

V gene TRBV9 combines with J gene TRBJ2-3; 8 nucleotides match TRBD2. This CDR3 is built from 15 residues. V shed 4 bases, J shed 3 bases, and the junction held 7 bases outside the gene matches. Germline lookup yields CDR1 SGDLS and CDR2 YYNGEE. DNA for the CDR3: TGTGCCAGCAGCATGGGCGGGGGGATGACAGATACGCAGTATTTT. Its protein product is CASSMGGGMTDTQYF. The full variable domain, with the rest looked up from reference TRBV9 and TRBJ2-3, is DSGVTQTPKHLITATGQRVTLRCSPRSGDLSVYWYQQSLDQGLQFLIQYYNGEERAKGNILERFSAQQFPDLHSELNLSSLELGDSALYFCASSMGGGMTDTQYFGPGTRLTVL.

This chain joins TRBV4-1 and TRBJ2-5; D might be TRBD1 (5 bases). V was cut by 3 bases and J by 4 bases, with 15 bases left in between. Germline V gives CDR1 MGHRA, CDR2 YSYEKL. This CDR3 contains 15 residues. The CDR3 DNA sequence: TGCGCCAGCAGCCAGGTCCAGGGTTTTGGAGAGACCCAGTACTTC. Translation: CASSQVQGFGETQYF.